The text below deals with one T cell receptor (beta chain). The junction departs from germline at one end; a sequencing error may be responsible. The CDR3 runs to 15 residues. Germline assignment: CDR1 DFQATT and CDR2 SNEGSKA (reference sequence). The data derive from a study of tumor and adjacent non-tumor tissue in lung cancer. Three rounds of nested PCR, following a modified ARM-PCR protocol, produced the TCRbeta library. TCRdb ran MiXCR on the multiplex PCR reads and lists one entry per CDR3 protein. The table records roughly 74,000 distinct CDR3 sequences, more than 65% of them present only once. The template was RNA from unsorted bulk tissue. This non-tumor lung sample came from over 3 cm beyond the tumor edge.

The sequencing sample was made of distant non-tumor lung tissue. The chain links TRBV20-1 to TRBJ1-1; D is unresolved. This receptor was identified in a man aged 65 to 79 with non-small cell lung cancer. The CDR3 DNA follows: TGCAGTGCTAGAGACCTAAGGACCCTGGCCACTGAAGTTTTCTTT. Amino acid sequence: CSARDLRTLATEVFF.